Sequencing of this T cell receptor (beta chain) was carried out in a study of technical replicates of blood from several donors. Measured with immunoSEQ multiplex PCR; TCRdb has only the in-frame clones, and not every one. Among some 70,000 clones, roughly 90% were seen once, and the ten largest hold 4.7%. The CDR3 loop spans 13 amino acids. V dropped 6 bases and J dropped 7; count of bases not matched to a gene: 3. Germline V gene data show CDR1 as SNHLY and CDR2 as FYNNEI. This clonotype originated in a human donor in good health. Some clones in this sample may be carry-over from other donors' samples. Sample: PBMCs. J is TRBJ1-4 and V is TRBV2; 9 positions match TRBD1. The CDR3 DNA is TGTGCCAGCAGGGGACAGGGAGGTGAAAAACTGTTTTTT. This codes for CASRGQGGEKLFF.